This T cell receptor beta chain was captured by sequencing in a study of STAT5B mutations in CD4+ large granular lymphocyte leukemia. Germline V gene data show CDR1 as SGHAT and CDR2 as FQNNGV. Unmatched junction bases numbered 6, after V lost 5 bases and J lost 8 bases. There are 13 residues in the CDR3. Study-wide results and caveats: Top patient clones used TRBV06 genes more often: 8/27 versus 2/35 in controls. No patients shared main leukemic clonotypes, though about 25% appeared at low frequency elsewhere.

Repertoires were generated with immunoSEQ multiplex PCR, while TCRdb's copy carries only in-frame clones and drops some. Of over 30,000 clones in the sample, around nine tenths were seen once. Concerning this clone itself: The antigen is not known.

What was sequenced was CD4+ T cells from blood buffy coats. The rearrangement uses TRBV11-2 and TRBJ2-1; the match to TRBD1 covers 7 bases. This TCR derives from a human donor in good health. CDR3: CASSSQGVDEQFF. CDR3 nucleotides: TGTGCCAGCAGCAGCCAGGGGGTAGATGAGCAGTTCTTC.